What follows are 28 T cell receptor beta chains derived from one specimen sequenced in a study of PD-L1 blockade in urothelial cancer. Only in-frame clones appear in the TCRdb table, and some are missing; sequencing was by immunoSEQ multiplex PCR. The sample shows roughly 43,000 clones, around 84% of them seen only once. This sample comprised PBMCs, obtained around atezolizumab (anti-PD-L1) treatment. Receptors were obtained from a man aged 65 to 79 with urothelial cancer.

The chain carries TRBV19 and TRBJ1-5; D gene unclear. This CDR3 comprises 16 residues. V lost 6 bases, J lost 4 bases, and 19 bases lay in between. In germline, CDR1 is LNHDA, CDR2 SQIVND (reference sequence). The CDR3 bases are TGTGCCAGTAGGCCTCGTGGCCTCGGGAGGAATCAGCCCCAGCATTTT. Translated: CASRPRGLGRNQPQHF.

This rearrangement joins TRBV7-2 to TRBJ2-2, with D maybe TRBD2 (6 bases). The length of the CDR3 is 15 residues. The V and J ends lost 5 bases and 5 bases respectively, with 15 bases between them. The germline gives CDR1 SGHTA, CDR2 FQGNSA. The chain's CDR3 is CASSPGGWDTGELFF. CDR3 coding DNA: TGTGCCAGCAGCCCCGGGGGTTGGGATACCGGGGAGCTGTTTTTT.

The chain uses TRBV11-2 and TRBJ2-5, with TRBD1 as a possible D gene (5 bases). From germline, CDR1 is SGHAT and CDR2 FQNNGV. The CDR3 loop spans 13 amino acids. The V end lost 6 bases, the J end lost 1 base, and 9 bases lay between the germline ends. The CDR3 region has the DNA TGTGCCAGCAGGGAGACAGTCCAAGAGACCCAGTACTTC. This sequence encodes CASRETVQETQYF.

V is TRBV5-1 and J is TRBJ2-7; TRBD1 is a possible D gene (7 bases). The germline CDR1 and CDR2 sequences are SGHRS and YFSETQ. The CDR3 has 12 amino acids. V was pared by 7 bases and J by 5 bases, with 13 bases between. This CDR3 reads CASGRGVDEQYF. The CDR3 DNA reads as TGCGCCAGCGGCAGGGGGGTCGACGAGCAGTACTTC.

This clone was detected once. The rearrangement uses TRBV5-5 and TRBJ1-5; D unresolved. Germline lookup yields CDR1 SGHKS and CDR2 YYEKEE (reference sequence). The germline V and J ends were trimmed by 1 base and 7 bases, with 15 bases remaining between them. This CDR3 contains 15 residues. This chain's CDR3 is CASSLTGIGYQPQHF. The CDR3 DNA is TGTGCCAGCAGCTTGACCGGGATTGGATACCAGCCCCAGCATTTT. Looking up the rest from reference TRBV5-5 and TRBJ1-5 gives the full variable domain: DAGVTQSPTHLIKTRGQQVTLRCSPISGHKSVSWYQQVLGQGPQFIFQYYEKEERGRGNFPDRFSARQFPNYSSELNVNALLLGDSALYLCASSLTGIGYQPQHFGDGTRLSIL.

V gene TRBV19 combines with J gene TRBJ2-2, with 8 nucleotides matching TRBD1. This CDR3 spans 14 amino acids. The junction had 4 bases not matched to a gene; V was cut back by 5 bases and J by 5 bases. Germline assignment: CDR1 LNHDA and CDR2 SQIVND (reference sequence). CDR3 residues: CASSWTGNTGELFF. DNA for the CDR3: TGTGCCAGTAGTTGGACAGGGAATACCGGGGAGCTGTTTTTT.

The chain combines TRBV28 with TRBJ2-1; 8 bases fit TRBD1. V shed 3 bases, J shed 0 bases, and the junction held 4 bases outside the gene matches. The germline V gene encodes CDR1 MDHEN and CDR2 SYDVKM. This CDR3 has 16 residues. DNA for the CDR3: TGTGCCAGCAGTTTGACAGGGGCGAACTCCTACAATGAGCAGTTCTTC. This codes for CASSLTGANSYNEQFF.

V usage is TRBV14 and J usage is TRBJ2-1; tentatively, D is TRBD1 (6 bases). V was pared by 0 bases and J by 0 bases, with 9 bases between. The CDR3 is 16 amino acids. The germline CDR1 and CDR2 sequences are SGHDN and FVKESK. The CDR3 nucleotides read TGTGCCAGCAGCCAAGAGGGACACTACTCCTACAATGAGCAGTTCTTC. Translating it yields CASSQEGHYSYNEQFF.

The rearrangement uses TRBV9 and TRBJ1-3; 7 positions agree with TRBD1. The V gene end was trimmed by 4 bases and the J gene end by 4 bases; junction bases not matched to a gene: 8. The CDR3 has 15 amino acids. Germline loops: CDR1 SGDLS, CDR2 YYNGEE. CDR3 sequence (DNA): TGTGCCAGCAGCATAGGGGAGACAGGGGGAAACACCATATATTTT. It specifies CASSIGETGGNTIYF.

The DNA of the CDR3 is TGTGCCAGCAGCTTAGCGGCTAGCGGGAGGAACCCCTACGAGCAGTACTTC. Encoded protein: CASSLAASGRNPYEQYF. The V call is TRBV11-2, the J call TRBJ2-7; 11 bases map to TRBD2. The CDR3 has 17 residues. Germline V gives CDR1 SGHAT, CDR2 FQNNGV. V lost 1 base to trimming and J lost 2 bases; unmatched junction nucleotides: 7.

The chain employs TRBV11-2 and TRBJ2-7, with 8 nucleotides matching TRBD2. Germline-derived CDR1 and CDR2 are SGHAT and FQNNGV. V lost 4 bases to trimming and J lost 3 bases; unmatched junction nucleotides: 2. CDR3 length: 13 amino acids. CDR3 bases: TGTGCCAGCAGCTGGAGCGGGAGCTACGAGCAGTACTTC. Translated: CASSWSGSYEQYF.

This sequence joins TRBV29-1 and TRBJ1-1; D might be TRBD1 (5 bases). The CDR3 has 12 residues. Germline CDR1 and CDR2: SQVTM and ANQGSEA. V was trimmed by 5 bases and J by 3 bases, leaving 10 bases between them. The DNA of the CDR3 is TGCAGCGTTATACAAGGGGACACTGAAGCTTTCTTT. Its protein is CSVIQGDTEAFF. Using reference TRBV29-1 and TRBJ1-1 for the parts outside the CDR3, the full variable domain is SAVISQKPSRDICQRGTSLTIQCQVDSQVTMMFWYRQQPGQSLTLIATANQGSEATYESGFVIDKFPISRPNLTFSTLTVSNMSPEDSSIYLCSVIQGDTEAFFGQGTRLTVV.

J is TRBJ1-1 and V is TRBV10-1; maybe TRBD1 (6 bases). Trimming pared 0 bases from V and 4 bases from J, leaving 12 bases between. The CDR3 totals 15 residues. Germline CDR1 is WNHNN and CDR2 is SYGVQD (reference sequence). CDR3: CASSESSGAGTEAFF. CDR3 sequence (DNA): TGCGCCAGCAGTGAGTCGTCAGGGGCAGGCACTGAAGCTTTCTTT.

The chain recombines TRBV7-2 with TRBJ2-7; the D gene is possibly TRBD1 (6 bases). The germline V gene has CDR1 SGHTA and CDR2 FQGNSA. This CDR3 is built from 15 residues. Trimming pared 2 bases from V and 2 bases from J, leaving 13 bases between. The CDR3 reads CASSLRQANTYEQYF. DNA for the CDR3: TGTGCCAGCAGCTTACGACAGGCGAACACCTACGAGCAGTACTTC. Full variable domain (missing parts from reference TRBV7-2 and TRBJ2-7): GAGVSQSPSNKVTEKGKDVELRCDPISGHTALYWYRQSLGQGLEFLIYFQGNSAPDKSGLPSDRFSAERTGGSVSTLTIQRTQQEDSAVYLCASSLRQANTYEQYFGPGTRLTVT.

The gene calls are TRBV5-1 and TRBJ2-5; maybe TRBD1 (5 bases). The CDR3 has 17 residues. Deletions cut 0 bases from V and 4 bases from J, with 19 bases between. The germline gives CDR1 SGHRS, CDR2 YFSETQ. The CDR3 is CASSLEGSSYRLETQYF. CDR3 DNA sequence: TGCGCCAGCAGCTTGGAGGGCAGTTCCTACAGGTTAGAGACCCAGTACTTC.

The CDR3 nucleotides are TGTGCCAGCAGTTGGGGGACAGGCGATAACTATGGCTACACCTTC. Amino acids: CASSWGTGDNYGYTF. This rearrangement joins TRBV5-4 to TRBJ1-2, with 8 bases identical to TRBD1. Germline V gives CDR1 SGHNT, CDR2 YYREEE (reference sequence). After removal of 5 bases from V and 1 base from J, the junction contained 7 bases not matched to a gene. CDR3 length: 15 amino acids. The whole variable domain, remainder taken from reference TRBV5-4 and TRBJ1-2, is ETGVTQSPTHLIKTRGQQVTLRCSSQSGHNTVSWYQQALGQGPQFIFQYYREEENGRGNFPPRFSGLQFPNYSSELNVNALELDDSALYLCASSWGTGDNYGYTFGSGTRLTVV.

This clone was recorded a few times. The chain combines TRBV14 with TRBJ1-2, with a tentative D call TRBD1 (6 bases). Trimming stripped 0 bases from V and 4 bases from J, with 12 bases between. Germline V gene data show CDR1 as SGHDN and CDR2 as FVKESK. This CDR3 is 15 amino acids long. The CDR3 sequence is CASSQEGTPAYGYTF. CDR3 nucleotide sequence: TGTGCCAGCAGCCAAGAGGGGACACCCGCCTATGGCTACACCTTC.

The V call is TRBV10-3, the J call TRBJ1-5; tentatively, D is TRBD1 (5 bases). The germline CDR1 and CDR2 sequences are ENHRY and SYGVKD. The CDR3 is 15 residues long. V shed 0 bases and J shed 1 base, with 7 bases lying between them. The CDR3 region has the DNA TGTGCCATCAGTGAGTCGGGGGGGAGCAATCAGCCCCAGCATTTT. Translating gives CAISESGGSNQPQHF.

V and J are TRBV11-3 and TRBJ2-5; D ambiguous. Germline CDR1 and CDR2: SGHNT and YENEEA. This CDR3 spans 13 amino acids. V was pared by 2 bases and J by 1 base, with 5 bases between. The chain's CDR3 is CASSLHSQETQYF. The DNA of the CDR3 is TGTGCCAGCAGCTTACACAGCCAAGAGACCCAGTACTTC.

The rearrangement uses TRBV10-3 and TRBJ2-1; 9 nucleotides line up with TRBD2. The CDR3 runs to 13 residues. Germline V gene lookup returns CDR1 ENHRY and CDR2 SYGVKD. The J segment lost 9 bases and the V segment lost 8 bases, leaving 8 bases of the junction unmatched. The CDR3 DNA sequence: TGTGCCATCGCAGTAGCGGGAGTAAGTGAGCAGTTCTTC. Protein: CAIAVAGVSEQFF.

This chain connects TRBV27 to TRBJ2-1; weak D call: TRBD2 (6 bases). Germline V gene lookup returns CDR1 MNHEY and CDR2 SMNVEV (reference sequence). The CDR3 spans 16 residues. Trimming stripped 5 bases from V and 9 bases from J, with 23 bases between. CDR3 nucleotide sequence: TGTGCCAGCAGTCCGACCGGGGGAAGTAGCCGTTCTGAGCAGTTCTTC. Protein product: CASSPTGGSSRSEQFF.

V gene TRBV28 combines with J gene TRBJ2-6, with TRBD2 matching over 8 bases. This CDR3 region has 14 residues. V trimming: 10 bases; J trimming: 0 bases; junction bases outside the gene matches: 2. The germline CDR1 and CDR2 sequences are MDHEN and SYDVKM. The CDR3 nucleotides read TGTGCCACGGGAGGGAGCTCTGGGGCCAACGTCCTGACTTTC. It codes for CATGGSSGANVLTF.

The V gene is TRBV7-8, the J gene TRBJ2-1; 7 bases agree with TRBD2. With 0 bases clipped from V and 0 bases from J, the junction kept 5 bases outside the gene matches. The CDR3 runs 17 residues. Germline V gene lookup returns CDR1 SGHVS and CDR2 FQNEAQ. CDR3 DNA sequence: TGTGCCAGCAGCTTAGCGGGTCGCGGGAGCTCCTACAATGAGCAGTTCTTC. It encodes CASSLAGRGSSYNEQFF. The full variable domain, completed using reference TRBV7-8 and TRBJ2-1, is GAGVSQSPRYKVAKRGQDVALRCDPISGHVSLFWYQQALGQGPEFLTYFQNEAQLDKSGLPSDRFFAERPEGSVSTLKIQRTQQEDSAVYLCASSLAGRGSSYNEQFFGPGTRLTVL.

The V call is TRBV6-5, the J call TRBJ2-2; D ambiguous. CDR1 MNHEY and CDR2 SVGAGI come from the germline V gene. There are 14 residues in the CDR3. The germline V and J ends were trimmed by 8 bases and 1 base, with 11 bases remaining between them. CDR3 sequence (DNA): TGTGCCAGCCCCCCCCCGGGGAACACCGGGGAGCTGTTTTTT. It translates to CASPPPGNTGELFF.

Here the CDR3 reads CASSETGTSGTSTDTQYF. The CDR3 bases are TGCGCCAGCAGTGAGACCGGGACTAGCGGGACTAGCACAGATACGCAGTATTTT. The chain uses TRBV10-1 and TRBJ2-3; 13 bases map to TRBD2. This CDR3 is 18 amino acids long. CDR1 and CDR2 from the germline V gene are WNHNN and SYGVQD (reference sequence). The V segment lost 2 bases and the J segment 0 bases; nucleotides outside the gene matches: 5.

The chain uses TRBV27 and TRBJ1-2, with no clear D. There are 15 residues in the CDR3. Germline CDR1 is MNHEY and CDR2 is SMNVEV (reference sequence). V was shortened by 0 bases and J by 3 bases, with 11 bases between the two germline ends. The CDR3 loop reads CASSLSGSHYYGYTF. CDR3 nucleotide sequence: TGTGCCAGCAGTTTATCGGGCAGTCACTACTATGGCTACACCTTC.

The chain has TRBV30 and TRBJ1-1; no reliable D call. The CDR3 totals 12 residues. Trimming shortened V by 3 bases and J by 4 bases, and 9 bases separated the two germline ends. Germline V gene lookup returns CDR1 GTSNPN and CDR2 SVGIG (reference sequence). The CDR3 DNA is TGTGCCTGGAGCCCCGACACCACTGAAGCTTTCTTT. This translates into CAWSPDTTEAFF.

The chain recombines TRBV5-1 with TRBJ2-7, with 7 bases aligning to TRBD1. This CDR3 has 13 residues. Trimming cost V 2 bases and J 2 bases; bases outside gene matches: 1. Germline V gene sequence: CDR1 SGHRS, CDR2 YFSETQ. The CDR3 loop is CASSFDRAYEQYF. Written as DNA, the CDR3 is TGCGCCAGCAGCTTTGACAGGGCCTACGAGCAGTACTTC.